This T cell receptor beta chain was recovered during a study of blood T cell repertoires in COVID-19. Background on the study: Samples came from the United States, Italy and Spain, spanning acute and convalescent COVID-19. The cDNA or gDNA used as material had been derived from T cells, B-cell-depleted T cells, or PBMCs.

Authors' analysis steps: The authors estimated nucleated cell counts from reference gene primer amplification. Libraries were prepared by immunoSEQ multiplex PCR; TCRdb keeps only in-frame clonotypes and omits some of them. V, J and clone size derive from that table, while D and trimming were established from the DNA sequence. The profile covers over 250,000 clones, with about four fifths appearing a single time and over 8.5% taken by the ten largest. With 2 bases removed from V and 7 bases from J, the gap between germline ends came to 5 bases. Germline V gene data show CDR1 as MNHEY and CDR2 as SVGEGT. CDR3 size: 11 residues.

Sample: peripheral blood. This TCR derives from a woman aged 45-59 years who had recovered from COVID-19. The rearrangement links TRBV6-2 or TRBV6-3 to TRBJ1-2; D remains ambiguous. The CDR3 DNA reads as TGTGCCAGCAGTTACCTGAGTGGCTACACCTTC. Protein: CASSYLSGYTF.